The clone carrying this TCR beta chain was seen a few times. Antigen: not known. About 10 milliliters of peripheral blood were drawn from each donor into EDTA-treated tubes. PCR was performed a second time for 7 to 11 cycles using a sample-barcoded 5' primer and a J-beta primer mix. The template-switch adaptor was a 5' adaptor with 12 random nucleotides. It tagged each cDNA molecule. TCRdb processed the 5' RACE reads anew with MiXCR; each CDR3 protein has one entry. The repertoire holds some 760,000 distinct CDR3 sequences, with just under 25% as singletons. CDR1 and CDR2 (germline): LGHDT, YNNKEL (reference sequence). V was pared by 4 bases and J by 1 base, with 11 bases of the junction left unmatched. CDR3 length: 19 residues. This sample is drawn from a study of blood T cells in healthy people across ages. Study-level points and caveats: CMV status of donors was unknown, possibly confounding expanded clonotype changes. PBMCs went unsorted, and a conclusive naive versus antigen-experienced comparison was therefore prevented.

This same sample was also taken into another study, of T cells of mothers and their children.

The sequence derives from a boy aged 10-17 years in good health. The sequenced material came from blood. The chain joins TRBV3-1 to TRBJ2-6; 9 nucleotides line up with TRBD1. CDR3 region: CASSPRPDRGRSGANVLTF. In DNA form, the CDR3 reads TGTGCCAGCAGCCCCAGGCCCGACAGGGGGAGGTCTGGGGCCAACGTCCTGACTTTC.